Each of the 3 T cell receptor beta chains below was sequenced from the same sample in a study of blood T cell repertoires in COVID-19. The protocol was immunoSEQ multiplex PCR, while the TCRdb copy is restricted to in-frame clones and leaves out a portion. The sample records about 230,000 clones, more than 65% being singletons. Sequences were obtained from peripheral blood. These receptors all come from a woman aged 40 to 50 who had recovered from COVID-19.

The gene calls are TRBV7-2 and TRBJ2-5; D unresolved. Germline V gene lookup returns CDR1 SGHTA and CDR2 FQGNSA. This CDR3 is built from 13 residues. Trimming took off 5 bases at V and 0 bases at J, with 7 bases between the two ends. The CDR3 bases are TGTGCCAGCAGCAAATCGTACCAAGAGACCCAGTACTTC. Translating it yields CASSKSYQETQYF.

V usage is TRBV6-5 and J usage is TRBJ2-1; weak D call: TRBD2 (5 bases). Per the germline V gene, CDR1 is MNHEY and CDR2 is SVGAGI. The CDR3 extends over 14 amino acids. Trimming left V 2 bases short and J 2 bases short, with 7 bases between. The CDR3 nucleotides are TGTGCCAGCAGTTACACGGGAACCTACAATGAGCAGTTCTTC. Residues: CASSYTGTYNEQFF.

This chain uses TRBV28 with TRBJ1-5; D perhaps matches TRBD1 (5 bases). CDR1 and CDR2 (germline): MDHEN, SYDVKM. The CDR3 contains 14 residues. V was trimmed by 6 bases and J by 5 bases, leaving 14 bases between them. The CDR3 protein is CASRGVLLYQPQHF. The CDR3 DNA sequence: TGTGCCAGCAGAGGGGTCCTCTTGTATCAGCCCCAGCATTTT.